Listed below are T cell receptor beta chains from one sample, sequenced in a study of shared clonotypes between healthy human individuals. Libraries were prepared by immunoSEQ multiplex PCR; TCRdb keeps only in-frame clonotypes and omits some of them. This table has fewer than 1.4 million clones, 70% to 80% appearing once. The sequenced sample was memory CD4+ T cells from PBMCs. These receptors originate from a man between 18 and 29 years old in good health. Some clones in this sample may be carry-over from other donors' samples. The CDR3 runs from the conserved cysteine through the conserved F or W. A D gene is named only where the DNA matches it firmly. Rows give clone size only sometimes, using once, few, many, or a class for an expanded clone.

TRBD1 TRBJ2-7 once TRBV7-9 TGTGCCAGCAGCCCCCAGGGGACAGGGAACTACGAGCAGTACTTC CASSPQGTGNYEQYF
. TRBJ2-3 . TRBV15 TGTGCCACCAGCAGAAGGATAGGGGGTACGAGCACAGATACGCAGTATTTT CATSRRIGGTSTDTQYF
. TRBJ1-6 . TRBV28 TGTGCCAGCAGTTCCGTCGATTGGAGTAATTCACCCCTCCACTTT CASSSVDWSNSPLHF
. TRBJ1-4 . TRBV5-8 TGTGCCAGCAGCTCACGGTCAGCGGCTAATGAAAAACTGTTTTTT CASSSRSAANEKLFF
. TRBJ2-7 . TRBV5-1 TGCGCCAGCAGCATGGGGACTCCCGGCGATGAGCAGTACTTC CASSMGTPGDEQYF
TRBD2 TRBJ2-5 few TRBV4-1 TGCGCCAGCAGCCAAGAAGAGCGGGAAGAGGAGACCCAGTACTTC CASSQEEREEETQYF
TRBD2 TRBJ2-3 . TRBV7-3 TGTGCCAGCAGCAAAGCGGGAGGGCTCACAGATACGCAGTATTTT CASSKAGGLTDTQYF
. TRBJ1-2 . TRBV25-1 TGTGCCAGCAGTTGGGGGCCAGTCTATGGCTACACCTTC CASSWGPVYGYTF
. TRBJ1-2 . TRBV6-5 TGTGCCAGCAGCCGATCCGCCCTGGAGGGCTACACCTTC CASSRSALEGYTF
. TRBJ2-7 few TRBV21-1 TGTGCCAGCAGCAAAGGACATTTCGGGCTAGCGGAATACGAGCAGTACTTC CASSKGHFGLAEYEQYF
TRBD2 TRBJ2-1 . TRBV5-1 TGCGCCAGCACCGATAGCGGGAGCCTTAGCTACAATGAGCAGTTCTTC CASTDSGSLSYNEQFF
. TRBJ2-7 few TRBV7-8 TGTGCCAGCAGCTCAACCGGGGCGTCCTACGAGCAGTACTTC CASSSTGASYEQYF
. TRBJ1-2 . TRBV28 TGTGCCAGCAGCCTCGGCAGCCACTATGGCTACACCTTC CASSLGSHYGYTF
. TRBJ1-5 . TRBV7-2 TGTGCCAGCAGCTTAGTTTGGTCAGGGTATCAGCCCCAGCATTTT CASSLVWSGYQPQHF
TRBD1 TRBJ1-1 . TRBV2 TGTGCCAGCAGCCAAGAGGGGGCGAGGACTGAAGCTTTCTTT CASSQEGARTEAFF
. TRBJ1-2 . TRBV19 TGTGCCAGTAGTATAGGAAGAACAGGGTTTGGCTACACCTTC CASSIGRTGFGYTF
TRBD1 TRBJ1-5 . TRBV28 TGTGCCAGCAAGTCGGGACAGGGGCGCAATCAGCCCCAGCATTTT CASKSGQGRNQPQHF
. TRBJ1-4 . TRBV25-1 TGTGCCAGCAGTGGGTCTAGGGAAAAACTGTTTTTT CASSGSREKLFF
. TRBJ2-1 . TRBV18 TGTGCCAGCTCCCCAAGGCGTAATGAGCAGTTCTTC CASSPRRNEQFF
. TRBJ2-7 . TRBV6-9 TGTGCCCCAGCAGGGGACGCCTACGAGCAGTACTTC CAPAGDAYEQYF
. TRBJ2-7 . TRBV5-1 TGCGCCAGCAGCTTGGAAGGTCCCCCCAACTCCTACGAGCAGTACTTC CASSLEGPPNSYEQYF
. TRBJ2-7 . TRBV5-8 TGTGCCAGCAGCTTGGGAGGGTTCGAGCAGTACTTC CASSLGGFEQYF
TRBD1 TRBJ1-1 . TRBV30 TGTGCCTCCACGGACAGGAAGGAAGCTTTCTTT CASTDRKEAFF
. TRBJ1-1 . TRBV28 TGTGCCAGCAGTTTACCCTCTGGCACTGAAGCTTTCTTT CASSLPSGTEAFF
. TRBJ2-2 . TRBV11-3 TGTGCCAGCAGCCCCAGAGTCGGGCAGGGGACCGGGGAGCTGTTTTTT CASSPRVGQGTGELFF
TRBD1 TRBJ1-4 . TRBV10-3 TGTGCCATCAGTGTCGAGACAGGGAGAGAGAAAAAACTGTTTTTT CAISVETGREKKLFF
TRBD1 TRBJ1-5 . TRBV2 TGTGCCAGCAGTCCGGGACAGGTTAGCAATCAGCCCCAGCATTTT CASSPGQVSNQPQHF
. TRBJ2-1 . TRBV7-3 TGTGCCAGCAGCTTAACGAGAGACTCGCTTGATGAGCAGTTCTTC CASSLTRDSLDEQFF
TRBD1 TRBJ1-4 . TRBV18 TGTGCCAGCTCACCACGGACAGGGACTAATGAAAAACTGTTTTTT CASSPRTGTNEKLFF
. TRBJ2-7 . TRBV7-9 TGTGCCAGCAGCTTGCCCCAGGGCTTCTACGAGCAGTACTTC CASSLPQGFYEQYF
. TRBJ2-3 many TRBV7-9 TGTGCCAGCACACGATACACAGATACGCAGTATTTT CASTRYTDTQYF
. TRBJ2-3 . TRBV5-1 TGCGCCAGCAGCTTGTGGGCGGGAAGCACAGATACGCAGTATTTT CASSLWAGSTDTQYF